One and the same sample provided the 4 T cell receptor beta chains below, sequenced in a study of T cells in Graves' hyperthyroidism and ophthalmopathy. TCR beta CDR3 regions were amplified from RNA. HTBI primers were used for first-round RT-PCR of the TCR CDR3. TCRdb re-called the multiplex PCR reads through MiXCR, storing one row per CDR3 protein. The table records 300,000 to 400,000 distinct CDR3 sequences, over 11% of them present only once. The sample was blood. These TCRs come from an older woman with Graves' hyperthyroidism.

This clonotype was found a few times. This sequence joins TRBV28 and TRBJ2-1, with D uncertain. V was clipped by 6 bases and J by 9 bases, with 6 bases between them. CDR1 is MDHEN, CDR2 SYDVKM, per germline. This CDR3 contains 10 residues. DNA of the CDR3: TGTGCCAGCAGAAGAGTTGAGCAGTTCTTC. Translation: CASRRVEQFF.

This clonotype occurred many times. The chain carries TRBV24-1 and TRBJ2-1, with 8 bases that match TRBD1. The V gene's germline CDR1 is KGHDR and CDR2 SFDVKD. This CDR3 has 17 amino acids. Trimming removed 1 base from V and 5 bases from J; junction bases left unmatched: 9. For the CDR3, the DNA is TGTGCCACCAGTGATTTTTCCTCAGGGGGCGCCCACAATGAGCAGTTCTTC. Translating it yields CATSDFSSGGAHNEQFF.

At least ten counts were recorded for this clonotype. The J gene is TRBJ2-7, the V gene TRBV12-3 or TRBV12-4, with TRBD1 matching 9 bases. The CDR3 has 17 residues. J gave up 0 bases and V 6 bases, and 12 bases lay outside the gene matches. CDR3 amino acids: CASSSLNRGPSSYEQYF. The CDR3 bases are TGTGCCAGCAGCTCACTTAACAGGGGGCCCTCCTCCTACGAGCAGTACTTC.

As concerns this clonotype: One end of the junction is discordant with germline, which a read error may explain. The chain links TRBV5-1 to TRBJ2-1; D is undetermined. Germline CDR1 reads SGHRS; CDR2 reads YFSETQ. The CDR3 is 15 amino acids. CDR3 in DNA: TGCGCCAGCAGCCCCGATGGGCCGGATTCCAATGATCAGTTCTTC. The encoded protein is CASSPDGPDSNDQFF.